This T cell receptor (beta chain) was sequenced for a study of beta chain features in type 1 diabetes (dated 2018 in TCRdb). With respect to the entire study: Mean age, gender distribution, total cell number and subset yield were not different between patients and healthy donors. A total of roughly 98,000,000 sorted cells were examined across all samples, and RNA yield correlated strongly with the number of cells per subset. The study compared TCRB repertoires of sorted circulating CD4+ T cell subsets between recently diagnosed type 1 diabetes patients and matched healthy donors. Whereas all 30 or so donors provided naive and central memory subsets, regulatory and stem cell-like memory subsets were isolated from just 8 patients and roughly eight healthy donors.

Cut back by 1 base and 2 bases, the V and J ends lie 9 bases apart. From a lookup of the germline V gene, CDR1 and CDR2 are SGHRS and YFSETQ. The CDR3 covers 14 residues, taking in both the cysteine and the phenylalanine. Only the CDR3 portion is preserved as DNA: 42 bases, with reading frame beginning at the first base. Each donor gave one peripheral blood draw, averaging about 120 mL, which was collected into heparinised tubes. Using a panel that included CD45RO, CCR7, CD25, CD127, CD95 and CD27, naive, central memory, regulatory and stem cell-like memory CD4+ T cells were sorted on a BD FACSAria II. All sorted populations exceeded 98% purity. PBMCs were isolated immediately by Lymphoprep density gradient centrifugation and stained directly without culture. So that batch effects would be minimized, each experiment stained and sorted samples in pairs, pairing one healthy donor with one patient. A remark on this clone: What antigen it recognizes has not been identified. Per-nucleotide qualities are absent, and no much larger clonotype sits a single base away.

All of the isolated RNA was reverse transcribed with the High Capacity cDNA Reverse Transcription Kit, so expressed TCRB transcripts were sequenced. Deep immunoSEQ sequencing was performed on naive, central memory and regulatory T cell samples, with an average of about 3.57 million total reads per sample. Sorted cells were lysed in RLT buffer and RNA was extracted with DNase-treated RNeasy Micro or Mini kits, depending on cell number. Each cell subset was processed separately to prevent cross-contamination, with patient and healthy donor samples processed together. TCRB sequences were amplified from cDNA with the immunoSEQ multiplex PCR, producing 87-bp fragments spanning the CDR3 region. Amplicons were sequenced on the Illumina HiSeq platform. The study's processing was this. Synthetic template baselines were used to correct PCR bias computationally, reads within Hamming distance 2 were collapsed, and singletons that could not be merged were discarded. By aligning reads against IMGT, V, D and J genes, CDR3 length, and insertions or deletions at six rearrangement sites were assigned. Clonotype counts were normalized to sorted cell number within each subset before computing true diversity and Gini coefficients with the tcR R package. The overlap coefficient, calculated on TCRB nucleotide sequences, was used to measure repertoire sharing. Out-of-frame TCRB sequences from naive cells were analyzed as a proxy for the pre-selection repertoire. The table comes from immuneACCESS by way of TCRdb, which keeps in-frame sequences with V and J called. Part of the clones is missing from these tables; in studies checked, under half for an unresolved V gene and the rest for unknown reasons. V and J calls and clone size are those listed in that table; D and trimming were worked out from the DNA. In all, the sample holds about 230,000 clones, and around 9.6% of those were seen once. The ten most abundant clones make up approximately 0.03% of the sample.

Points the paper makes about the study in general: Naive, central memory and regulatory TCRB repertoires appeared to be more similar among patients than among healthy donors. A moderate but significant shortening of TCRB CDR3 length was observed in type 1 diabetes patients in all four CD4+ subsets. HLA sub-analyses involved small numbers of individuals, so any influence of HLA type on TCRB rearrangement remained unresolved. Because cDNA was sequenced instead of genomic DNA, highly expressing activated cells could be over-represented, though the groups showed no difference in activation or CD3 levels. PCR may preferentially amplify shorter templates, but because patient and control samples were amplified and corrected together, any resulting skew would affect both groups equally. Patients with type 1 diabetes made fewer insertions and deleted more nucleotides at VDJ recombination sites, implying thymic rearrangement abnormalities.

The sample was naive CD4+ T cells from blood. The sample's cell subset or site label is to be understood as: true naive CD4+ T cells. The receptor was isolated from a young woman in good health. The chain links TRBV5-1 with TRBJ2-5; TRBD1 is perhaps the D gene, given 6 matching bases. The DNA sequence is given as TGCGCCAGCAGCTTGTCGAGGGGGCAAGAGACCCAGTACTTC. This is translated as CASSLSRGQETQYF.